The clone carrying this T cell receptor (beta chain) was found a few times. Authors' processing steps: Counts of nucleated cells, estimated from reference gene primer amplification, were obtained. Here immunoSEQ multiplex PCR was the method, and the copy in TCRdb shows in-frame clones only, minus some. That table gives V, J and clone size, and the DNA gave D and trimming. The table records hundreds of thousands of clones, around nine tenths of them present only once. Germline V gene sequence: CDR1 LGHDT, CDR2 YNNKEL (reference sequence). The CDR3 has 13 residues. V dropped 2 bases and J dropped 8; count of bases not matched to a gene: 5. The data are from a study of blood T cell repertoires in COVID-19. Study context: Donors in the United States, Italy and Spain gave samples during acute or convalescent COVID-19. Sample material is recorded as cDNA or gDNA derived from T cells, B-cell-depleted T cells, or PBMCs.

The genes are TRBV3-1 (or the pseudogene TRBV3-2) and TRBJ1-2, with 7 bases lining up with TRBD1. The receptor's source is a man between 18 and 35 years old with active or convalescent COVID-19. Sequenced: peripheral blood. CDR3 sequence reads: CASSQTGVGGYTF. CDR3 sequence (DNA): TGTGCCAGCAGCCAAACAGGGGTCGGCGGCTACACCTTC.